These T cell receptor beta chains were read from a single sample in a study of cytomegalovirus exposure and HLA in healthy donors. Produced via immunoSEQ multiplex PCR; TCRdb's table is partial and in-frame only. Of 170,000 or so clones listed, 80% were seen once; the top ten hold roughly 6.3%. Sequenced sample: PBMCs. These receptors came from a male donor in good health and CMV-seropositive. The CDR3 runs from the conserved cysteine through the conserved F or W. A D gene is named only where the DNA matches it firmly. Clone size is shown for a subset of rows, as once, few, many or a class of expanded clone.

d_gene	v_gene	j_gene	abundance	CDR3nt	CDR3aa
TRBD1	TRBV5-6	TRBJ2-3	-	TGTGCCAGCAGCAAGACGACAGGGCGTCCAGATACGCAGTATTTT	CASSKTTGRPDTQYF
-	TRBV4-1	TRBJ1-1	once	TGCGCCAGCAGCCAACCCCCCGGGGTTGGGAACACTGAAGCTTTCTTT	CASSQPPGVGNTEAFF
TRBD2	TRBV7-3	TRBJ2-1	-	TGTGCCAGCAGCTCTCGAAGCGGCGGGAGCACCTACAATGAGCAGTTCTTC	CASSSRSGGSTYNEQFF
TRBD1	TRBV5-4	TRBJ2-2	-	TGTGCCAGCAGCGGGGGATTGACAGGGACCGACACCGGGGAGCTGTTTTTT	CASSGGLTGTDTGELFF
-	TRBV11-3	TRBJ1-6	-	TGTGCCAGCAGCGCCGGGATCGCCTCCGCACCCCTCCACTTT	CASSAGIASAPLHF
TRBD2	TRBV11-3	TRBJ2-4	-	TGTGCCAGCTCGTATACCGGGACTACTGTGTACTTC	CASSYTGTTVYF
-	TRBV2	TRBJ1-5	-	TGTGCCAGCAGCGAAACAGGGAATCAGCCCCAGCATTTT	CASSETGNQPQHF
TRBD2	TRBV4-1	TRBJ2-3	once	TGCGCCAGCAGCCAACTAGCGGCCCCTAGCACAGATACGCAGTATTTT	CASSQLAAPSTDTQYF
-	TRBV2	TRBJ2-5	once	TGTGCCAGCAGGAACGAGGGAGAGACCCAGTACTTC	CASRNEGETQYF
TRBD1	TRBV7-9	TRBJ1-5	-	TGTGCCAGCAGCCACGGACAGGAGAATCAGCCCCAGCATTTT	CASSHGQENQPQHF
-	TRBV6-5	TRBJ1-5	-	TGTGCCAGCAGTCCAGGGTTGGGCAATCAGCCCCAGCATTTT	CASSPGLGNQPQHF
TRBD2	TRBV18	TRBJ2-7	-	TGTGCCAGCTCACCATGGGACTATGGGTACGAGCAGTACTTC	CASSPWDYGYEQYF
-	TRBV19	TRBJ1-1	-	TGTGCCAGTAAACGCGTCTTGAACACTGAAGCTTTCTTT	CASKRVLNTEAFF
-	TRBV28	TRBJ2-7	-	TGTGCCAGCAGCATAACAGGGAAAAGCGAGCAGTACTTC	CASSITGKSEQYF
-	TRBV11-3	TRBJ2-1	-	TGTGCCAGCAGCTTAGGGCGGCGGCGCCCAGTGCGGGGACGACTCGCTGAGCAGTTCTTC	CASSLGRRRPVRGRLAEQFF
TRBD2	TRBV9	TRBJ2-2	-	TGTGCCAGCAGCGTAGCGGAAGCGGGAGCCGCCGGGGAGCTGTTTTTT	CASSVAEAGAAGELFF
TRBD2	TRBV11-2	TRBJ2-1	-	TGTGCCAGCAGCGTCCGGGACTATAAGTGGGAGCAGTTCTTC	CASSVRDYKWEQFF
-	TRBV28	TRBJ1-5	-	TGTGCCAGCAGTTACAGGTATTTGAGCAATCAGCCCCAGCATTTT	CASSYRYLSNQPQHF
-	TRBV5-5	TRBJ1-4	-	TGTGCCAGCAGCGACCCGGCGGGGAGGGAAAAACTGTTTTTT	CASSDPAGREKLFF
-	TRBV25-1	TRBJ2-3	-	TGTGCCAGCAGTGAATTTGAGACAAGCACAGATACGCAGTATTTT	CASSEFETSTDTQYF
-	TRBV7-2	TRBJ2-2	-	TGTGCCAGCAGCTTAGGAACCCCCCCGAGCACCGGGGAGCTGTTTTTT	CASSLGTPPSTGELFF
TRBD2	TRBV6-6	TRBJ2-1	-	TGTGCCAGCATTCAAGCGGGAGGGCCCGCTAGTGGGGAGCAGTTCTTC	CASIQAGGPASGEQFF
-	TRBV19	TRBJ2-7	few	TGTGCCAGTAGTAGAGATAGGAGCTCGAGCTCCTACGAGCAGTACTTC	CASSRDRSSSSYEQYF
TRBD2	TRBV9	TRBJ2-7	-	TGTGCCAGCAGCGGCAGGGGGACTAGCGGGAGCGAGCAGTACTTC	CASSGRGTSGSEQYF
TRBD2	TRBV5-1	TRBJ2-3	-	TGCGCCAGCAGCTTGGGGGTAGCGGGTCGCACAGATACGCAGTATTTT	CASSLGVAGRTDTQYF
-	TRBV28	TRBJ1-2	-	TGTGCCAGCAGTCCCTGGACAGCCTATGGCTACACCTTC	CASSPWTAYGYTF
-	TRBV19	TRBJ2-1	-	TGTGCCAGTAGCCGACGGTGGGACTTCGACAATGAGCAGTTCTTC	CASSRRWDFDNEQFF
TRBD1	TRBV28	TRBJ2-7	-	TGTGCCAGCAGTACGGACAGGGGCGAGCAGTACTTC	CASSTDRGEQYF
-	TRBV10-3	TRBJ2-2	-	TGTGCCATCAGCCGACAGGTGCCGGGCACCGGGGAGCTGTTTTTT	CAISRQVPGTGELFF
TRBD2	TRBV5-1	TRBJ2-7	-	TGCGCCAGCAGCTACAGGACAGGGGATAGCGGGAGGGCCTACGAGCAGTACTTC	CASSYRTGDSGRAYEQYF
TRBD2	TRBV5-1	TRBJ2-7	-	TGCGCCAGCAGCCCTAGCGCTAGCGGCGGGGAGCAGTGCTTC	CASSPSASGGEQCF
TRBD2	TRBV7-9	TRBJ2-1	-	TGTGCCAGCAGCCCTAGCGGAGGGGTTTACAATGAGCAGTTCTTC	CASSPSGGVYNEQFF
TRBD1	TRBV29-1	TRBJ1-2	-	TGCAGCGTTGGACAGGGCGGGGACTATGGCTACACCTTC	CSVGQGGDYGYTF
-	TRBV7-9	TRBJ2-7	-	TGTGCCAGCAGCTTTGTTGCGGGCCCCGGGAGATACGAGCAGTACTTC	CASSFVAGPGRYEQYF
-	TRBV2	TRBJ1-2	once	TGTGCCAGCAGTGTTGTGGAGAGCTACACCTTC	CASSVVESYTF
TRBD1	TRBV11-2	TRBJ2-7	-	TGTGCCAGCAGCTCCCGGGACAGGATAGAACCTAGCTCCTACGAGCAGTACTTC	CASSSRDRIEPSSYEQYF
-	TRBV7-9	TRBJ1-3	-	TGTTCCAGCAGCTCCTACCTCAGGAATTCTGGAAACACCATATATTTT	CSSSSYLRNSGNTIYF
TRBD1	TRBV7-9	TRBJ1-4	-	TGTTCCAGCAGCTCCCGGACAGGGCGGGAAAAACTGTTTTTT	CSSSSRTGREKLFF
-	TRBV6-4	TRBJ2-2	few	TGTGCCAGTGGGGCTAACACCGGGGAGCTGTTTTTT	CASGANTGELFF
-	TRBV5-6	TRBJ1-6	once	TGTGCCACCCCCAGCGGCCTCCACTTT	CATPSGLHF
-	TRBV28	TRBJ2-7	-	TGTGCCAGCAACCTAGGATCCCACTCCTACGAGCAGTACTTC	CASNLGSHSYEQYF
-	TRBV19	TRBJ2-5	-	TGTGCCGTTGGGCGGGGCCAAGACACCCAGTACTTC	CAVGRGQDTQYF
-	TRBV7-9	TRBJ1-5	-	TGTGCCAGCAGCTTAGGCCGGGGGGGCCCCAATCAGCCCCAGCATTTT	CASSLGRGGPNQPQHF
-	TRBV5-4	TRBJ1-2	-	TGTGCCAGCAGCCTGACTGACGGCTATGGCTACACCTTC	CASSLTDGYGYTF
TRBD1	TRBV11-1	TRBJ1-4	once	TGTGCCAGCAGCGGACAGGGGGCGGTTGAAAAACTGTTTTTT	CASSGQGAVEKLFF
-	TRBV7-9	TRBJ2-7	-	TGTTCCAGCAGCTTAGGCGCTCTCGAGCAGTACTTC	CSSSLGALEQYF